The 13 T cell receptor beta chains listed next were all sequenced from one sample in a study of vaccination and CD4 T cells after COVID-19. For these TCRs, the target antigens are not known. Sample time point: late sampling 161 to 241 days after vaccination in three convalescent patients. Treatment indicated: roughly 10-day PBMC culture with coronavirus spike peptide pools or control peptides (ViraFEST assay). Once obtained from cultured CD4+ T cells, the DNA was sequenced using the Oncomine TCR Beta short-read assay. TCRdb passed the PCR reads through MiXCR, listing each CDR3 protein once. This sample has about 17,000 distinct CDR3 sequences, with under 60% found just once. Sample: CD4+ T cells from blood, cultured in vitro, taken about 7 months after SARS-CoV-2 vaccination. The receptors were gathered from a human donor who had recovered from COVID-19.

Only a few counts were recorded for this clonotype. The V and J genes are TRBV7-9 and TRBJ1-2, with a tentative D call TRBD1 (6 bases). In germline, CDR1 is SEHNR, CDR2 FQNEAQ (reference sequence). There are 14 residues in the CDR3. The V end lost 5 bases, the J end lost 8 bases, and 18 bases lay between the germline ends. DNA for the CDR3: TGTGCCAGCAGCCCCCCCGGAGGGGGATTAGGCTACACCTTC. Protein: CASSPPGGGLGYTF.

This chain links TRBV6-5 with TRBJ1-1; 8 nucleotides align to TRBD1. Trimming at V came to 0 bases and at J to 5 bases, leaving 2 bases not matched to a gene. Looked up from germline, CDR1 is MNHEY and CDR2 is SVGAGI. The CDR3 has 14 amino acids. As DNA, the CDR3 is TGTGCCAGCAGTTACTCGACAGGGGAAACTGAAGCTTTCTTT. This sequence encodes CASSYSTGETEAFF.

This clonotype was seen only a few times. CDR3 bases: TGCAGTGCTTTCACCGGGACGGCGGGCACTGAAGCTTTCTTT. Encoded protein: CSAFTGTAGTEAFF. J is TRBJ1-1 and V is TRBV20-1; D may be TRBD1 (5 bases). Germline V CDR1 and CDR2: DFQATT, SNEGSKA (reference sequence). This CDR3 is 14 amino acids long. The V gene lost 5 bases and the J gene lost 4 bases, with 17 bases spanning the gap.

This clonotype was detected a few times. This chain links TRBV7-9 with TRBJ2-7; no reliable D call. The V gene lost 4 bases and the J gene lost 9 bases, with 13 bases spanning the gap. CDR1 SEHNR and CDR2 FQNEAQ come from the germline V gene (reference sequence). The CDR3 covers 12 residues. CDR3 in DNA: TGTGCCAGCAGCTACAAGGGATTTGGGCAGTACTTC. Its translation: CASSYKGFGQYF.

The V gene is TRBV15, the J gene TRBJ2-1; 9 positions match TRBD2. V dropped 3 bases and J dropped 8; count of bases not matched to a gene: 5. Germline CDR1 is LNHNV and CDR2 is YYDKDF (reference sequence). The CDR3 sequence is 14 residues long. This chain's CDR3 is CATSSLAGRDEQFF. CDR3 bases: TGTGCCACCAGCAGTCTAGCGGGAAGGGATGAGCAGTTCTTC.

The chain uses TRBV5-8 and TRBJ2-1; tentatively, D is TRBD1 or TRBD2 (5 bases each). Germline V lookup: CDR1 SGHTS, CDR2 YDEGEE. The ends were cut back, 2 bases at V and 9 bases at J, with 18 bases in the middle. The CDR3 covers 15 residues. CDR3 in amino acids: CASSFGDPTYGEQFF. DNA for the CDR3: TGTGCCAGCAGCTTTGGGGACCCTACATACGGTGAGCAGTTCTTC.

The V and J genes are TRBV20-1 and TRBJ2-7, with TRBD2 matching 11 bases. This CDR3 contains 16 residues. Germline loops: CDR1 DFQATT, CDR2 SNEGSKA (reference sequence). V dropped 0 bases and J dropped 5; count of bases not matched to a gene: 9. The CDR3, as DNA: TGCAGTGCTAGAGAGTCGAGACTAGCGGGATCAGACGAGCAGTACTTC. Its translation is CSARESRLAGSDEQYF.

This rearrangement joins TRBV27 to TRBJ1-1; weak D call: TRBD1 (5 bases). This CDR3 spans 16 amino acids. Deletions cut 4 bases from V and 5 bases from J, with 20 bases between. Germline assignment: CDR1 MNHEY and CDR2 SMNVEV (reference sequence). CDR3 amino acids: CASSSPHRGGGTEAFF. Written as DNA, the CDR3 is TGTGCCAGCAGTTCGCCTCATCGGGGGGGTGGGACTGAAGCTTTCTTT.

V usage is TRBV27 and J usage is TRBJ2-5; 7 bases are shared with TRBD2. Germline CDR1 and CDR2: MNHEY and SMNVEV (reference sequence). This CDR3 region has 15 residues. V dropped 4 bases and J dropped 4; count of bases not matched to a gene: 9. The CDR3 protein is CASSYGKLASETQYF. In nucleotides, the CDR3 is TGTGCCAGCAGTTACGGCAAACTAGCGTCAGAGACCCAGTACTTC.

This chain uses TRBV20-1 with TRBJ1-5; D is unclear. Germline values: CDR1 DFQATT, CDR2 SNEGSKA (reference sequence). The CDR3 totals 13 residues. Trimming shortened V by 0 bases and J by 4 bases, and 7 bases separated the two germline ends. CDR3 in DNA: TGCAGTGCTAGAGAGGCCTTGAATCAGCCCCAGCATTTT. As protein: CSAREALNQPQHF.

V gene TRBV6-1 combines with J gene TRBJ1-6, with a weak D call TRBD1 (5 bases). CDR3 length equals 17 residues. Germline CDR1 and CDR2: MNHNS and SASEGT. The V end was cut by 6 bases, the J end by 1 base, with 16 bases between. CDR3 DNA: TGTGCCAGCAGGAAGAGGCAGGGAAGGTCCTATAATTCACCCCTCCACTTT. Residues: CASRKRQGRSYNSPLHF.

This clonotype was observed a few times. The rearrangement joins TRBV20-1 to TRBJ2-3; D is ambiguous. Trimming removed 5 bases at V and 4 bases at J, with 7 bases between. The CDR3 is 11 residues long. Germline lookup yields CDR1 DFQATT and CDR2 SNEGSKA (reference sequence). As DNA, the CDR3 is TGCAGTGCTTTTAGAGCAGATACGCAGTATTTT. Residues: CSAFRADTQYF.

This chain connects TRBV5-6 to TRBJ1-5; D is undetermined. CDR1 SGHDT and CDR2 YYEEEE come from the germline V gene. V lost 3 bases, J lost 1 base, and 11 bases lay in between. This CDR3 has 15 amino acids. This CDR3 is CASSSLRRSNQPQHF. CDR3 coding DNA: TGTGCCAGCAGCTCATTACGACGAAGCAATCAGCCCCAGCATTTT.